These 17 T cell receptor beta chains were sequenced from one sample in a study of shared clonotypes between healthy human individuals. Clones were sequenced by immunoSEQ multiplex PCR, and TCRdb holds only the in-frame ones, with some missing. The repertoire holds about 1.1 million clones, with 77% as singletons. Sequencing was done on a sample of memory CD4+ T cells from PBMCs. Documented subset: CD45RA-negative fraction. Receptor source: a man in his late teens or twenties in good health. Some clones in this sample may be carry-over from other donors' samples.

J is TRBJ2-1 and V is TRBV30; possible D gene TRBD1, 6 bases. V shed 2 bases and J shed 8 bases, with 19 bases lying between them. Germline values: CDR1 GTSNPN, CDR2 SVGIG (reference sequence). The CDR3 has 15 amino acids. The CDR3 DNA reads as TGTGCCTGGAGTCCCCTGGGGCAGGGGTTTTATGAGCAGTTCTTC. Translating gives CAWSPLGQGFYEQFF.

This chain links TRBV28 with TRBJ1-2; possible D gene TRBD1, 6 bases. The germline CDR1 and CDR2 sequences are MDHEN and SYDVKM. V was trimmed by 6 bases and J by 10 bases, leaving 15 bases between them. The CDR3 loop spans 12 amino acids. Here the CDR3 DNA reads TGTGCCAGCAGGCAAGAGGGGGACGACTACACCTTC. Translation: CASRQEGDDYTF.

The rearrangement uses TRBV5-1 and TRBJ1-2; 8 bases match TRBD1. V shed 2 bases and J 4 bases; nucleotides not matched to a gene: 7. The CDR3 runs to 15 residues. Looked up from germline, CDR1 is SGHRS and CDR2 is YFSETQ. The CDR3 loop reads CASSFQGAESYGYTF. The DNA of the CDR3 is TGCGCCAGCAGCTTTCAGGGGGCTGAGTCCTATGGCTACACCTTC.

The chain is built from TRBV7-3 and TRBJ2-5, with no clear D. The CDR3 contains 16 residues. The germline V and J ends were trimmed by 2 bases and 3 bases, with 16 bases remaining between them. Germline-derived CDR1 and CDR2 are SGHTA and FQGTGA. CDR3 in amino acids: CASSLGLTPNKETQYF. The CDR3, as DNA: TGTGCCAGCAGCTTAGGGCTCACGCCAAATAAAGAGACCCAGTACTTC.

CDR3 loop: CASSRGTGRTFGANVLTF. The CDR3 coding sequence is TGTGCCAGCAGCCGAGGGACAGGGAGGACTTTTGGGGCCAACGTCCTGACTTTC. V is TRBV11-2 and J is TRBJ2-6, with 9 bases aligning to TRBD1. The CDR3 extends over 18 amino acids. V lost 5 bases, J lost 3 bases, and 11 bases stayed unmatched. Germline V CDR1 and CDR2: SGHAT, FQNNGV.

This sequence joins TRBV29-1 and TRBJ2-7; 8 bases line up with TRBD2. This CDR3 spans 14 amino acids. V was clipped by 6 bases and J by 5 bases; unmatched bases: 12. Per the germline V gene, CDR1 is SQVTM and CDR2 is ANQGSEA. The DNA of the CDR3 is TGCAGCGTCGCCCAGGCCGGGAGGGTCGACGAGCAGTACTTC. Translation gives CSVAQAGRVDEQYF.

The V and J genes are TRBV5-6 and TRBJ2-2; 8 bases are a match to TRBD1. Trimming removed 7 bases from V and 8 bases from J; junction bases left unmatched: 13. The CDR3 is made up of 15 amino acids. CDR1 is SGHDT, CDR2 YYEEEE, per germline. CDR3 protein: CASGRDRMNKGELFF. DNA of the CDR3: TGTGCCAGCGGACGGGACAGGATGAATAAGGGGGAGCTGTTTTTT.

The CDR3 DNA reads TGCAGTGCTAAGGACACTCACGAGCAGTACTTC. Amino acids: CSAKDTHEQYF. The chain employs TRBV20-1 and TRBJ2-7; TRBD1 is a possible D gene (5 bases). CDR1 and CDR2 from the germline V gene are DFQATT and SNEGSKA (reference sequence). The CDR3 length is 11 residues. V was shortened by 4 bases and J by 5 bases, with 9 bases between the two germline ends.

The gene calls are TRBV6-5 and TRBJ2-7, with 7 bases fitting TRBD1. After removal of 9 bases from V and 4 bases from J, the junction contained 3 bases not matched to a gene. Germline CDR1 and CDR2: MNHEY and SVGAGI. This CDR3 spans 11 amino acids. CDR3 protein: CASAQGYEQYF. In nucleotides, the CDR3 is TGTGCCAGTGCACAGGGGTACGAGCAGTACTTC.

A single count supports this clone. The identical CDR3 is also encoded by other nucleotide sequences in the sample. The chain is built from TRBV5-1 and TRBJ2-5, with D maybe TRBD2 (5 bases). The CDR3 extends over 14 amino acids. Trimming left V 0 bases short and J 3 bases short, with 9 bases between. Germline V CDR1 and CDR2: SGHRS, YFSETQ. This chain's CDR3 is CASSLAREKETQYF. CDR3 coding DNA: TGCGCCAGCAGCTTGGCTCGGGAAAAAGAGACCCAGTACTTC. Supplemented by reference TRBV5-1 and TRBJ2-5, the full variable domain reads KAGVTQTPRYLIKTRGQQVTLSCSPISGHRSVSWYQQTPGQGLQFLFEYFSETQRNKGNFPGRFSGRQFSNSRSEMNVSTLELGDSALYLCASSLAREKETQYFGPGTRLLVL.

Regarding this clone: Within the sample, other DNA sequences also encode this same CDR3. The chain links TRBV28 to TRBJ1-2; 9 nucleotides line up with TRBD1. The CDR3 extends over 13 amino acids. Looked up from germline, CDR1 is MDHEN and CDR2 is SYDVKM. V was pared by 7 bases and J by 3 bases, with 3 bases of the junction left unmatched. The CDR3: CASIRDRDYGYTF. CDR3 coding DNA: TGTGCCAGCATCCGGGACAGGGACTATGGCTACACCTTC.

This clone has at least ten counts. Here the CDR3 reads CAISVTGTNYGYTF. CDR3 nucleotide sequence: TGTGCCATCAGTGTGACAGGGACCAACTATGGCTACACCTTC. The chain employs TRBV10-3 and TRBJ1-2, with TRBD1 identical over 7 bases. V gave up 4 bases and J gave up 2 bases; unmatched junction bases: 4. This CDR3 comprises 14 residues. Per the germline V gene, CDR1 is ENHRY and CDR2 is SYGVKD.

This sequence joins TRBV5-1 and TRBJ1-1, with 9 positions matching TRBD1. Germline lookup yields CDR1 SGHRS and CDR2 YFSETQ. V lost 3 bases to trimming and J lost 5 bases; unmatched junction nucleotides: 8. This CDR3 has 15 amino acids. Here the CDR3 reads CASSYSRTGATEAFF. The CDR3 DNA sequence: TGCGCCAGCAGCTACTCCCGGACAGGGGCTACTGAAGCTTTCTTT.

This clone appeared once. Other DNA sequences in this sample translate to the same CDR3. This chain joins TRBV6-5 and TRBJ1-1; no clear D gene. The ends were cut back, 0 bases at V and 2 bases at J, with 7 bases in the middle. CDR3 size: 14 residues. From germline, CDR1 is MNHEY and CDR2 SVGAGI. CDR3 sequence reads: CASSYSRGNTEAFF. CDR3 coding DNA: TGTGCCAGCAGTTACTCCCGCGGAAACACTGAAGCTTTCTTT.

Comments on this clone: A much larger clone differs by one base, so this may be a read error. The same CDR3 can be traced to other DNA sequences in this sample. V usage is TRBV2 and J usage is TRBJ1-2; 7 nucleotides agree with TRBD1. Germline V gene lookup returns CDR1 SNHLY and CDR2 FYNNEI. V lost 6 bases, J lost 8 bases, and 9 bases stayed unmatched. CDR3 length: 13 amino acids. The CDR3: CASRPQTGQGYTF. The CDR3 DNA reads as TGTGCCAGCAGGCCTCAGACAGGGCAAGGCTACACCTTC.

The chain uses TRBV5-1 and TRBJ2-5; D gene uncertain. There are 13 residues in the CDR3. V was shortened by 6 bases and J by 1 base, with 10 bases between the two germline ends. Germline CDR1 reads SGHRS; CDR2 reads YFSETQ. The CDR3 nucleotides read TGCGCCAGCACCCTATGGGGCCAAGAGACCCAGTACTTC. This encodes CASTLWGQETQYF.

This clone showed up just a few times. This specimen includes other DNA sequences encoding the same CDR3. J is TRBJ1-1 and V is TRBV5-1; TRBD1 aligns across 7 bases. V trimming: 4 bases; J trimming: 3 bases; junction bases outside the gene matches: 9. Germline loops: CDR1 SGHRS, CDR2 YFSETQ. This CDR3 has 15 amino acids. The CDR3 DNA follows: TGCGCCAGCAGCCTAACAGGGGTAGGGGACACTGAAGCTTTCTTT. As protein: CASSLTGVGDTEAFF.